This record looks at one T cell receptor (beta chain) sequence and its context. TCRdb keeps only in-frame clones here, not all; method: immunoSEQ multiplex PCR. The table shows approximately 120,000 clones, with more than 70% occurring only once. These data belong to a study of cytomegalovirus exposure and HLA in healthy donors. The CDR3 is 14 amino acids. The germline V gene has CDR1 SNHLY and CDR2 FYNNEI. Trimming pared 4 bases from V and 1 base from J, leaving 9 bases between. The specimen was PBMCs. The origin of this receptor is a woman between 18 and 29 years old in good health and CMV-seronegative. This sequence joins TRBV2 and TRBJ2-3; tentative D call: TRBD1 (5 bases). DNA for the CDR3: TGTGCCAGCAGTGTATGGGGCCGCACAGATACGCAGTATTTT. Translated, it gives CASSVWGRTDTQYF. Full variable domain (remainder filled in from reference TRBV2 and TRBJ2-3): EPEVTQTPSHQVTQMGQEVILRCVPISNHLYFYWYRQILGQKVEFLVSFYNNEISEKSEIFDDQFSVERPDGSNFTLKIRSTKLEDSAMYFCASSVWGRTDTQYFGPGTRLTVL.